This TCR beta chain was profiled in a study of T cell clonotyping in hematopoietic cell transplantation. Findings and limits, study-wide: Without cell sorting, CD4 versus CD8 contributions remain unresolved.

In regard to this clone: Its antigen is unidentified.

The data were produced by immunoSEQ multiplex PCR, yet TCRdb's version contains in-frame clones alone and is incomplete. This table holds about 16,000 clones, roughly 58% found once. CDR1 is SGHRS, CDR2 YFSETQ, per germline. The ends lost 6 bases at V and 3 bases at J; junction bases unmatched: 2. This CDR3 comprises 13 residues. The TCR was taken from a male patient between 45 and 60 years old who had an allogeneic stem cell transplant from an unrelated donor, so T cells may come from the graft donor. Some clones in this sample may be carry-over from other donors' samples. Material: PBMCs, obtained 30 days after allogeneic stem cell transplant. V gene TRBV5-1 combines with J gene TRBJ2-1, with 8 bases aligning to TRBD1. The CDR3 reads CASMDRDYNEQFF. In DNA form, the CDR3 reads TGCGCCAGCATGGACAGGGACTACAATGAGCAGTTCTTC.